The sequence of this T cell receptor (beta chain) was determined in a study of blood T cells in healthy people across ages (dated by TCRdb to 2015 to 2017). Notes on the research overall: In model experiments, roughly one uniquely barcoded TCR beta cDNA molecule per two T cells was captured by template switching. To track age-related changes in TCR beta repertoire diversity, the study relied on deep sequencing normalized with unique cDNA molecular identifiers. The donors were split into four age groups: young (average 16 years), middle-aged (nearly 40), aged (roughly 68) and long-lived (over 75). To avoid experimental bias, donors of different ages were distributed randomly across sequencing lanes. Two additional independent replicas of 1 million unique cDNA reads from the same blood draw were analyzed for two donors (one aged 18 to 30 and one aged 80 or older). Study-level results and caveats: The CMV infection status of donors was not known, potentially confounding age-related changes in expanded clonotypes. A strong correlation was found between observed TCR beta diversity and the percentage of naive T cells measured by flow cytometry. Estimates of total diversity based on one million sequenced T cells were regarded as lower bounds and as underestimates. Compared with the aged group, more naive CD4+ T cells, fewer expanded clones and increased TCR diversity were shown by the long-lived group, suggesting age selection. Because profiling used bulk unsorted PBMCs, naive and antigen-experienced compartments could not be compared conclusively. Observed TCR beta diversity per million T cells fell roughly linearly with age, and a significant reduction was already apparent by age around 39.

This clonotype was seen a handful of times. Its antigen is unknown. Nothing much larger sits one base from this clone, and base qualities are not available. Donors were 39 systemically healthy Caucasian individuals from Russia aged roughly 6 to 100 years. Each donor gave ten milliliters of peripheral blood, collected into EDTA-treated Vacutainer tubes. Ficoll-Paque density-gradient centrifugation was used to isolate PBMCs, with at least 6 million per sample. Total RNA was extracted from PBMCs with Trizol reagent, with at least 6 micrograms obtained per sample. For every donor, an aliquot of PBMCs went through flow cytometry to measure the percentages of naive CD45RAhigh/CD27high T cells. Reading from cysteine to phenylalanine, the CDR3 counts 15 amino acids. CDR3 DNA is the only sequence kept; it has 45 bases, read in frame from the first base. According to the germline V gene (reference sequence), CDR1 reads DFQATT and CDR2 reads SNEGSKA. V was cut back by 4 bases and J by 4 bases, leaving a gap of 17 bases between them.

Library preparation employed 5' RACE. A second roughly 6 to 12 cycle PCR used a sample-barcoded 5' primer and a J-beta primer mix. A template-switch 5' adaptor carrying 12 random nucleotides introduced a unique molecular identifier onto each TCR beta cDNA molecule. Each sample yielded at least 2.5 million CDR3-containing paired-end reads. All of the RNA was converted into first-strand cDNA using the Mint cDNA synthesis kit, with a TRBC-specific oligonucleotide serving as the primer. Following uracil-DNA glycosylase treatment, all cDNA underwent a first 18-cycle PCR with the universal primers M1SS and BC2_uni_R. The original pipeline was this. Normalization of each sample was performed by random selection of 1 million high-quality reads, each carrying a distinct molecular identifier. Reads with shared molecular identifiers were discarded instead of being binned into consensus sequences. MiTCR, run with a Q25 quality threshold and the strictest error-elimination algorithm, handled CDR3 identification, clonotype clustering and error correction. A nonparametric unseen species model with Euler transformation was used to estimate a lower bound on total TCR beta diversity. TCRdb reprocessed the public reads (quality trimming at Q25 with fastp, clone calling with MiXCR) and kept in-frame beta chains. Under each unique CDR3 protein, matching rows form one entry showing the most common genes and DNA. The V and J calls and clone size are TCRdb's, not the authors'. The sample yields around 2 million distinct CDR3 sequences; about two fifths were counted once. The ten largest clones capture roughly 24% of the sample.

This sequence originates from a human donor in good health. The sample taken for sequencing was blood. The chain is made from TRBV20-1 and TRBJ2-1; the D gene is perhaps TRBD1 or TRBD2, each of them matching over 6 bases. The CDR3 protein sequence reads: CSATWTGATYNEQFF. DNA sequence: TGCAGTGCTACCTGGACGGGGGCCACTTACAATGAGCAGTTCTTC.